Presented here are 22 T cell receptor beta chains from one specimen sequenced in a study of somatic mutations in cytotoxic T cells in rheumatoid arthritis. TCRdb's copy holds only in-frame clones and misses some; the assay was immunoSEQ multiplex PCR. The sample records some 4,000 clones, about 82% being singletons. Sequenced material: CD8+ T cells sorted from blood. Receptors were obtained from a woman aged 55-69 years with rheumatoid arthritis.

The chain uses TRBV4-1 and TRBJ2-7; D gene uncertain. Per germline, CDR1 MGHRA and CDR2 YSYEKL. V lost 2 bases to trimming and J lost 4 bases, with 15 bases between them. CDR3 length equals 15 residues. As DNA, the CDR3 is TGCGCCAGCAGCCAAATTGAGAACAGCCATTACGAGCAGTACTTC. It translates to CASSQIENSHYEQYF.

This chain links TRBV2 with TRBJ2-2, with 7 bases that match TRBD1. The trim removed 6 bases at V and 6 bases at J, leaving 7 bases unmatched. This CDR3 is built from 14 residues. Germline CDR1 and CDR2: SNHLY and FYNNEI. CDR3 sequence: CASRGTQGSGELFF. The CDR3 region has the DNA TGTGCCAGCAGGGGAACACAGGGGTCCGGGGAGCTGTTTTTT.

This chain uses TRBV5-1 with TRBJ2-7; 7 bases agree with TRBD2. Germline trimming cut 3 bases from V and 1 base from J; bases unmatched to any gene: 10. This CDR3 has 16 residues. CDR1 and CDR2 (germline): SGHRS, YFSETQ. CDR3 amino acids: CASSSESGEVSYEQYF. The DNA for the CDR3 is TGCGCCAGCAGCTCTGAGAGCGGGGAGGTATCCTACGAGCAGTACTTC.

Only one count was recorded for this clone. The J gene is TRBJ2-3, the V gene TRBV5-4; D possibly corresponds to TRBD1 (6 bases). This CDR3 comprises 14 residues. Looked up from germline, CDR1 is SGHNT and CDR2 is YYREEE (reference sequence). Between the trimmed V and J ends, which lost 2 bases and 2 bases, there was a span of 9 bases. The CDR3 sequence is CASSFQGYTDTQYF. The CDR3, as DNA: TGTGCCAGCAGCTTCCAGGGGTACACAGATACGCAGTATTTT.

This clone was picked up one time. The chain combines TRBV5-1 with TRBJ2-5; 10 positions match TRBD2. TRBJ2-7 explains the end of the DNA better; the J call may be wrong. The CDR3 covers 17 residues. The germline gives CDR1 SGHRS, CDR2 YFSETQ. The CDR3, as DNA: TGCGCCAGCAGCTCCCGGAGTAGCGGGGGGTCGGACTACGAGCAGTACTTC. It specifies CASSSRSSGGSDYEQYF.

The chain links TRBV18 to TRBJ2-1, with 16 bases fitting TRBD2. CDR3 size: 19 residues. The germline CDR1 and CDR2 sequences are KGHSH and LQKENI. Losses at the gene ends were 6 bases for V and 6 bases for J; bases not matched to a gene: 14. CDR3 bases: TGTGCCAGCTCCCCCGGGACTAGCGGGGGGGCGCTTCTTCCCAATGAGCAGTTCTTC. Translation: CASSPGTSGGALLPNEQFF.

The chain carries TRBV29-1 and TRBJ2-3, with D hard to call. The V end lost 2 bases, the J end lost 1 base, and 10 bases lay between the germline ends. Germline loops: CDR1 SQVTM, CDR2 ANQGSEA. This CDR3 comprises 14 residues. The DNA of the CDR3 is TGCAGCGTTGAAAACACCCCTGGCACAGATACGCAGTATTTT. Amino acids: CSVENTPGTDTQYF.

This chain connects TRBV19 to TRBJ2-7; TRBD2 matches at 9 bases. The CDR3 sequence is 15 residues long. J lost 2 bases, V lost 5 bases, and 7 bases had no gene match. From germline, CDR1 is LNHDA and CDR2 SQIVND (reference sequence). Written as DNA, the CDR3 is TGTGCCAGTAGTTGGAGCGGGGGGCCAACCTACGAGCAGTACTTC. This gives the protein CASSWSGGPTYEQYF.

The V gene is TRBV7-9, the J gene TRBJ2-3; 9 nucleotides line up with TRBD1. V was clipped by 4 bases and J by 4 bases; unmatched bases: 6. The length of the CDR3 is 15 residues. Germline V gene data show CDR1 as SEHNR and CDR2 as FQNEAQ (reference sequence). CDR3 nucleotides: TGTGCCAGCAGCTGGGGACAGGGAGAGGCAGATACGCAGTATTTT. This sequence encodes CASSWGQGEADTQYF.

This clone was detected only a few times. The chain carries TRBV7-8 and TRBJ2-7; D may be TRBD2 (6 bases). CDR1 and CDR2 (germline): SGHVS, FQNEAQ. The CDR3 loop spans 13 amino acids. Trimming removed 4 bases at V and 3 bases at J, with 10 bases between. The DNA for the CDR3 is TGTGCCAGCAGCTGGCGGGGTAGCTACGAGCAGTACTTC. It specifies CASSWRGSYEQYF.

The V call is TRBV29-1, the J call TRBJ1-1, with TRBD1 matching 10 bases. This CDR3 contains 13 residues. The V gene's germline CDR1 is SQVTM and CDR2 ANQGSEA. Losses at the gene ends were 4 bases for V and 3 bases for J; bases not matched to a gene: 2. The CDR3 sequence is CSVGGTGDTEAFF. The CDR3 DNA follows: TGCAGCGTTGGGGGGACAGGGGACACTGAAGCTTTCTTT.

This chain joins TRBV21-1 and TRBJ2-2; the DNA was not compared with TRBD1, the D call given in the table. TRBV21-1 is shown as a pseudogene. This CDR3 has 17 amino acids. The CDR3 loop reads CASSKPWGQGRTGELFF. DNA for the CDR3: TGTGCCAGCAGCAAACCCTGGGGACAGGGAAGGACCGGGGAGCTGTTTTTT.

The chain combines TRBV19 with TRBJ2-5; D might be TRBD1 (6 bases). CDR1 is LNHDA, CDR2 SQIVND, per germline (reference sequence). The CDR3 has 16 amino acids. V was shortened by 5 bases and J by 1 base, with 17 bases between the two germline ends. The CDR3 sequence is CASSENRATIQETQYF. The CDR3 nucleotides are TGTGCCAGTAGTGAAAACAGGGCGACGATCCAAGAGACCCAGTACTTC.

The chain links TRBV28 to TRBJ1-2; possible D gene TRBD1, 6 bases. CDR3 length: 13 residues. Germline loops: CDR1 MDHEN, CDR2 SYDVKM. The ends were cut back, 6 bases at V and 6 bases at J, with 14 bases in the middle. The DNA for the CDR3 is TGTGCCAGCAGGCCTACAGGGTACCATGGCTACACCTTC. Amino acid sequence: CASRPTGYHGYTF.

This clone has only one observation. The chain employs TRBV5-8 and TRBJ1-2, with TRBD1 as a possible D gene (5 bases). The germline V gene has CDR1 SGHTS and CDR2 YDEGEE. Trimming took off 1 base at V and 3 bases at J, with 10 bases between the two ends. CDR3 length: 14 amino acids. CDR3 loop: CASSLRATDYGYTF. CDR3 coding DNA: TGTGCCAGCAGCTTGAGAGCGACAGACTATGGCTACACCTTC.

The table lists this clone with a count of one. The chain joins TRBV9 to TRBJ1-6, with TRBD1 matching over 7 bases. The CDR3 has 16 amino acids. CDR1 and CDR2 (germline): SGDLS, YYNGEE. V shed 0 bases and J 7 bases; nucleotides not matched to a gene: 7. CDR3 sequence: CASSVGVGTENSPLHF. CDR3 coding DNA: TGTGCCAGCAGCGTAGGTGTTGGGACAGAAAATTCACCCCTCCACTTT. The whole variable domain, filled in from reference TRBV9 and TRBJ1-6, reads DSGVTQTPKHLITATGQRVTLRCSPRSGDLSVYWYQQSLDQGLQFLIQYYNGEERAKGNILERFSAQQFPDLHSELNLSSLELGDSALYFCASSVGVGTENSPLHFGNGTRLTVT.

This clone was observed a few times. This chain connects TRBV6-5 to TRBJ2-1, with D tentatively TRBD2 (5 bases). This CDR3 region has 11 residues. V shed 8 bases and J shed 6 bases, with 8 bases lying between them. Germline V gene lookup returns CDR1 MNHEY and CDR2 SVGAGI. DNA for the CDR3: TGTGCCAGCCAAGCGGCCAATGAGCAGTTCTTC. Amino acids: CASQAANEQFF.

The chain combines TRBV10-3 with TRBJ1-5, with D hard to call. The germline V gene has CDR1 ENHRY and CDR2 SYGVKD. The CDR3 is made up of 14 amino acids. Trimming stripped 3 bases from V and 1 base from J, with 7 bases between. DNA of the CDR3: TGTGCCATCAGTGAAGCAGGAAGCAATCAGCCCCAGCATTTT. Its translation is CAISEAGSNQPQHF.

This chain joins TRBV5-6 and TRBJ1-2, with D perhaps matching TRBD1 (5 bases). The V and J ends lost 1 base and 5 bases respectively, with 12 bases between them. The CDR3 contains 14 residues. Germline V CDR1 and CDR2: SGHDT, YYEEEE. The CDR3 nucleotides are TGTGCCAGCAGCTTGTATGGGGCGCCGTATGGCTACACCTTC. Protein: CASSLYGAPYGYTF. Full variable domain (missing parts from reference TRBV5-6 and TRBJ1-2): DAGVTQSPTHLIKTRGQQVTLRCSPKSGHDTVSWYQQALGQGPQFIFQYYEEEERQRGNFPDRFSGHQFPNYSSELNVNALLLGDSALYLCASSLYGAPYGYTFGSGTRLTVV.

The chain has TRBV30 and TRBJ2-7, with 7 bases identical to TRBD1. The germline CDR1 and CDR2 sequences are GTSNPN and SVGIG (reference sequence). The CDR3 runs to 13 residues. After removal of 2 bases from V and 2 bases from J, the junction contained 3 bases not matched to a gene. The CDR3, as DNA: TGTGCCTGGAGTCGGGACAGAGCCTACGAGCAGTACTTC. Its translation is CAWSRDRAYEQYF.

Comment on this clone: Other nucleotide sequences from this sample produce the same CDR3. The genes are TRBV19 and TRBJ2-7, with TRBD1 matching over 7 bases. V shed 5 bases, J shed 6 bases, and the junction held 10 bases outside the gene matches. The germline V gene has CDR1 LNHDA and CDR2 SQIVND (reference sequence). The CDR3 has 14 amino acids. CDR3 sequence reads: CASSPDRALSEQYF. CDR3 nucleotide sequence: TGTGCCAGTAGTCCCGACAGGGCGCTAAGCGAGCAGTACTTC.

The chain couples TRBV5-1 to TRBJ1-2, with TRBD1 identical over 7 bases. The V gene end was trimmed by 0 bases and the J gene end by 0 bases; junction bases not matched to a gene: 2. Germline V CDR1 and CDR2: SGHRS, YFSETQ. The length of the CDR3 is 15 residues. For the CDR3, the DNA is TGCGCCAGCAGCTTGGCCGACAGGGCTAACTATGGCTACACCTTC. As protein: CASSLADRANYGYTF.